The T cell receptor (beta chain) described here comes from a study of T cells after yellow fever vaccination. General study points: Contamination by abundant bulk-population clonotypes could be present in FACS-sorted repertoires.

TCRdb reprocessed the 5' RACE reads with MiXCR, giving one entry per CDR3 protein. The sample carries approximately 300,000 distinct CDR3 sequences, about 10% recorded once. Losses at the gene ends were 4 bases for V and 3 bases for J; bases not matched to a gene: 6. Germline CDR1 reads SGHRS; CDR2 reads YFSETQ. CDR3 length equals 14 residues. This clonotype has ten or more counts. Its antigen is not known. The sample was CD4+ T cells sorted from PBMCs, taken 45 days after the yellow fever booster vaccination. The sequence derives from a young man who received the YFV17D yellow fever vaccine. The gene calls are TRBV5-1 and TRBJ1-1; 7 bases line up with TRBD1. The CDR3 region is CASSMRGRDTEAFF. The CDR3 nucleotides read TGCGCCAGCAGCATGAGGGGGCGCGACACTGAAGCTTTCTTT.